A selection of T cell receptor beta chains follows, all from one sample in a study of control samples from healthy donors and cancer patients. Generated by immunoSEQ multiplex PCR, the TCRdb table keeps only in-frame clones and is missing some. The sample lists about 160,000 clones, roughly 90% occurring once. Specimen: blood. The receptors were sampled from a man aged 25 to 40 in good health. CDR3s include the opening cysteine and the closing phenylalanine or tryptophan. The D gene is left open where the match is weak. Clone sizes are given selectively: once, few, many, or a class where the clone is expanded.

j_gene: TRBJ2-2
v_gene: TRBV15
d_gene: .
abundance: .
CDR3aa: CATSSFGALYSNTGELFF
CDR3nt: TGTGCCACCAGCAGTTTTGGGGCACTTTACTCGAACACCGGGGAGCTGTTTTTT

j_gene: TRBJ1-1
v_gene: TRBV7-9
d_gene: .
abundance: .
CDR3aa: CASSLGRDLNTEAFF
CDR3nt: TGTGCCAGCAGCTTGGGGAGGGATTTGAACACTGAAGCTTTCTTT

j_gene: TRBJ2-1
v_gene: TRBV4-3
d_gene: TRBD2
abundance: .
CDR3aa: CASSSKREVYNEQFF
CDR3nt: TGCGCCAGCAGCTCAAAGCGGGAGGTTTACAATGAGCAGTTCTTC

j_gene: TRBJ2-5
v_gene: TRBV3-1/TRBV3-2
d_gene: TRBD2
abundance: .
CDR3aa: CASSQRGWQETQYF
CDR3nt: TGTGCCAGCAGCCAGCGGGGGTGGCAAGAGACCCAGTACTTC

j_gene: TRBJ1-1
v_gene: TRBV6-5
d_gene: .
abundance: .
CDR3aa: CASSYGVSTSVLGAFF
CDR3nt: TGTGCCAGCAGTTACGGGGTGTCCACCTCCGTCCTGGGAGCTTTCTTT

j_gene: TRBJ1-1
v_gene: TRBV29-1
d_gene: TRBD1
abundance: .
CDR3aa: CSVRTGRAEAFF
CDR3nt: TGCAGTGTCCGGACAGGGAGAGCTGAAGCTTTCTTT

j_gene: TRBJ2-3
v_gene: TRBV11-3
d_gene: .
abundance: .
CDR3aa: CASRGDTDTQYF
CDR3nt: TGTGCCAGCAGGGGGGACACAGATACGCAGTATTTT

j_gene: TRBJ2-7
v_gene: TRBV6-1
d_gene: .
abundance: .
CDR3aa: CASSVAGQTYEQYF
CDR3nt: TGTGCCAGCAGTGTAGCTGGGCAAACCTACGAGCAGTACTTC

j_gene: TRBJ1-4
v_gene: TRBV28
d_gene: TRBD1
abundance: once
CDR3aa: CASSTGTAREKLFF
CDR3nt: TGTGCCAGCAGTACCGGGACAGCGCGTGAAAAACTGTTTTTT

j_gene: TRBJ1-1
v_gene: TRBV5-6
d_gene: .
abundance: .
CDR3aa: CASSSGLGMAFF
CDR3nt: TGTGCCAGCAGCTCGGGGCTCGGGATGGCTTTCTTT

j_gene: TRBJ2-1
v_gene: TRBV28
d_gene: .
abundance: .
CDR3aa: CASSLWANNEQFF
CDR3nt: TGTGCCAGCAGTTTATGGGCTAACAATGAGCAGTTCTTC

j_gene: TRBJ1-5
v_gene: TRBV6-2/TRBV6-3
d_gene: .
abundance: .
CDR3aa: CASSYSSQPQHF
CDR3nt: TGTGCCAGCAGTTACTCGTCTCAGCCCCAGCATTTT

j_gene: TRBJ1-2
v_gene: TRBV5-6
d_gene: .
abundance: .
CDR3aa: CATRRLQGNGYTF
CDR3nt: TGTGCCACTCGGAGACTACAGGGTAATGGCTACACCTTC

j_gene: TRBJ2-7
v_gene: TRBV15
d_gene: .
abundance: few
CDR3aa: CATSSLNGLLSEQYF
CDR3nt: TGTGCCACCAGCAGCCTAAATGGACTCCTCTCCGAGCAGTACTTC

j_gene: TRBJ2-7
v_gene: TRBV2
d_gene: .
abundance: .
CDR3aa: CASSSGEYEQYF
CDR3nt: TGTGCCAGCAGTTCCGGGGAATACGAGCAGTACTTC

j_gene: TRBJ1-4
v_gene: TRBV10-3
d_gene: .
abundance: many
CDR3aa: CAISDPRGGRSEKLFF
CDR3nt: TGTGCCATCAGTGACCCTCGGGGGGGCCGGTCTGAAAAACTGTTTTTT

j_gene: TRBJ1-4
v_gene: TRBV20-1
d_gene: .
abundance: .
CDR3aa: CSASIRATNEKLFF
CDR3nt: TGCAGTGCTAGTATCCGGGCAACTAATGAAAAACTGTTTTTT

j_gene: TRBJ2-5
v_gene: TRBV29-1
d_gene: TRBD2
abundance: .
CDR3aa: CSVEDRAGGQWVETQYF
CDR3nt: TGCAGCGTTGAAGATCGAGCGGGGGGGCAATGGGTGGAGACCCAGTACTTC

j_gene: TRBJ2-5
v_gene: TRBV18
d_gene: .
abundance: .
CDR3aa: CASSRGTPQRETQYF
CDR3nt: TGTGCCAGCTCTCGAGGGACCCCCCAACGGGAGACCCAGTACTTC

j_gene: TRBJ2-1
v_gene: TRBV5-1
d_gene: .
abundance: .
CDR3aa: CASSLGDSSYNEQFF
CDR3nt: TGCGCCAGCAGCTTAGGGGACTCTTCCTACAATGAGCAGTTCTTC

j_gene: TRBJ2-7
v_gene: TRBV6-2/TRBV6-3
d_gene: .
abundance: .
CDR3aa: CASSYTGRQYF
CDR3nt: TGTGCCAGCAGTTATACGGGGAGGCAGTACTTC

j_gene: TRBJ2-1
v_gene: TRBV24-1
d_gene: TRBD1
abundance: .
CDR3aa: CATSDGDRYYNEQFF
CDR3nt: TGTGCCACCAGTGATGGGGACAGGTACTACAATGAGCAGTTCTTC